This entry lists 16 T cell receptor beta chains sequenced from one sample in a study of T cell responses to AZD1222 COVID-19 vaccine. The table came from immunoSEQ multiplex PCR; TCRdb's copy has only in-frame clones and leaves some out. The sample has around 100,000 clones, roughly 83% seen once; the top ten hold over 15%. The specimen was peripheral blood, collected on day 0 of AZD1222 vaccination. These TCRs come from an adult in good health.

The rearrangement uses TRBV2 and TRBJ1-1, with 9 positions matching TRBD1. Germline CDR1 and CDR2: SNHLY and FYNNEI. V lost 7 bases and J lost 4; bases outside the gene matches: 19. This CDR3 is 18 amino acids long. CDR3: CASTDTRTRYRGPTEAFF. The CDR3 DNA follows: TGTGCCAGCACGGACACTCGTACCCGGTACAGGGGGCCCACTGAAGCTTTCTTT.

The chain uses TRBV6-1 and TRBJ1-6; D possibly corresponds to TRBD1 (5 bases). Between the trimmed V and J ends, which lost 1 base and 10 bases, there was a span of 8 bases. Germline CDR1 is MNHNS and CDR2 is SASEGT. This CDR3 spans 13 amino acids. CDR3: CASSEVGDSPLHF. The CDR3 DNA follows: TGTGCCAGCAGTGAAGTTGGGGACTCACCCCTCCACTTT.

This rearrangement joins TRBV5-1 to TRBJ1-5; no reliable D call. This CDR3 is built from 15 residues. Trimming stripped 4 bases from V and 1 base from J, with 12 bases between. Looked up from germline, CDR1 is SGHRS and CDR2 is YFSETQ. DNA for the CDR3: TGCGCCAGCAGCCAGGACGGTGAAAGCAATCAGCCCCAGCATTTT. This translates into CASSQDGESNQPQHF.

The CDR3 sequence is CSVVGDTEKLFF. The CDR3 nucleotides read TGCAGCGTTGTAGGGGATACTGAAAAACTGTTTTTT. The chain employs TRBV29-1 and TRBJ1-4, with D maybe TRBD1 (5 bases). This CDR3 contains 12 residues. CDR1 is SQVTM, CDR2 ANQGSEA, per germline. The V end lost 4 bases, the J end lost 7 bases, and 10 bases lay between the germline ends.

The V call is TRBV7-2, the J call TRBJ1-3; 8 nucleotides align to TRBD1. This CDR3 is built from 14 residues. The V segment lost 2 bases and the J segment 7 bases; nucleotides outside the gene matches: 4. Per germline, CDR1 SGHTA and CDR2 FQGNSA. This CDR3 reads CASSLSTGGNTIYF. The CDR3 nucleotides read TGTGCCAGCAGCTTAAGTACAGGGGGGAACACCATATATTTT.

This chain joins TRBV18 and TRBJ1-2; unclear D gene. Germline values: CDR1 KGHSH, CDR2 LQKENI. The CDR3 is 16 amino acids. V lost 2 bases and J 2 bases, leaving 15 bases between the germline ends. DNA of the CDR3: TGTGCCAGCTCACCAAGAATTGAGGGCGTGAACTATGGCTACACCTTC. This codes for CASSPRIEGVNYGYTF. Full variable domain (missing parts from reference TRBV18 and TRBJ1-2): NAGVMQNPRHLVRRRGQEARLRCSPMKGHSHVYWYRQLPEEGLKFMVYLQKENIIDESGMPKERFSAEFPKEGPSILRIQQVVRGDSAAYFCASSPRIEGVNYGYTFGSGTRLTVV.

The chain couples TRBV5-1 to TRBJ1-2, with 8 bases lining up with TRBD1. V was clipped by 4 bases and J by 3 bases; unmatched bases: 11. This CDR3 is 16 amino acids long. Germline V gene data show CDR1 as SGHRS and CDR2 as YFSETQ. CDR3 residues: CASSLNQLQGDYGYTF. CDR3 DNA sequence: TGCGCCAGCAGCCTTAACCAGCTACAGGGGGACTATGGCTACACCTTC.

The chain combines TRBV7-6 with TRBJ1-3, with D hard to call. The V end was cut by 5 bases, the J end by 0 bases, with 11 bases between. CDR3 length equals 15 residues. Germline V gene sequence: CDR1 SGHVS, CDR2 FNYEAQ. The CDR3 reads CASSQDVSSGNTIYF. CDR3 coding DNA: TGTGCCAGCAGCCAGGACGTAAGCTCTGGAAACACCATATATTTT. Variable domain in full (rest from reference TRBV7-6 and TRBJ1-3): GAGVSQSPRYKVTKRGQDVALRCDPISGHVSLYWYRQALGQGPEFLTYFNYEAQQDKSGLPNDRFSAERPEGSISTLTIQRTEQRDSAMYRCASSQDVSSGNTIYFGEGSWLTVV.

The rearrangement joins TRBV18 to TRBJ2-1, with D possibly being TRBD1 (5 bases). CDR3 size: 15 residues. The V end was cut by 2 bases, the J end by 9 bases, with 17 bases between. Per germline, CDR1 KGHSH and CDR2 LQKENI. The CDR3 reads CASSPSAGWDGEQFF. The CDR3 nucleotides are TGTGCCAGCTCACCATCGGCAGGGTGGGATGGTGAGCAGTTCTTC.

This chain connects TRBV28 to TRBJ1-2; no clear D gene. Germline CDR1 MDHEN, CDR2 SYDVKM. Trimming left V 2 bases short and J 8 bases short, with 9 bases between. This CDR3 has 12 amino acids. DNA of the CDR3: TGTGCCAGCAGTTTAACATCCGGCGGCTACACCTTC. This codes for CASSLTSGGYTF.

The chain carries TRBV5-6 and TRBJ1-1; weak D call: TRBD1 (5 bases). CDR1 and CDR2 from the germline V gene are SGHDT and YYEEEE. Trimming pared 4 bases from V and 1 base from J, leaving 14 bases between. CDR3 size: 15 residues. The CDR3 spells CASSPGWGENTEAFF. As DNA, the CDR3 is TGTGCCAGCAGCCCCGGGTGGGGGGAGAACACTGAAGCTTTCTTT.

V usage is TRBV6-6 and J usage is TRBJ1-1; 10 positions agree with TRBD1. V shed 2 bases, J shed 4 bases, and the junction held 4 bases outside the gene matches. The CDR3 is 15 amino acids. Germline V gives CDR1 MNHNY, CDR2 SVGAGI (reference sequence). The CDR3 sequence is CASSYRDRGRTEAFF. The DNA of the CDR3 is TGTGCCAGCAGTTACCGGGACAGGGGACGCACTGAAGCTTTCTTT.

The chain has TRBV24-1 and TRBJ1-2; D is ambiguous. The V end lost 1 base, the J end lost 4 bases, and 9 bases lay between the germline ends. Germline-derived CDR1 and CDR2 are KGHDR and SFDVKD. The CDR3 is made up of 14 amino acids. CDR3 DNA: TGTGCCACCAGTGATTTTGAACAGATCTATGGCTACACCTTC. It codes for CATSDFEQIYGYTF.

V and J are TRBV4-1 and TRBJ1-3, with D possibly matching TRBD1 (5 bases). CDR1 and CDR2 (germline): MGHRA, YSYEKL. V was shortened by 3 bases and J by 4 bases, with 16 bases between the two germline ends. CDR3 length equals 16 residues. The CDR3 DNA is TGCGCCAGCAGCCAGGGGGTACGGGGATCGGGAAACACCATATATTTT. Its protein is CASSQGVRGSGNTIYF.

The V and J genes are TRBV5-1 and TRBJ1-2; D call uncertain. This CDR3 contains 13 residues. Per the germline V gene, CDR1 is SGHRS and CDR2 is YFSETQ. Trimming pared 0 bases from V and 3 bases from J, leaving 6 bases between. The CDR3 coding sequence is TGCGCCAGCAGCTTGGGGGGAGACTATGGCTACACCTTC. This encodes CASSLGGDYGYTF.

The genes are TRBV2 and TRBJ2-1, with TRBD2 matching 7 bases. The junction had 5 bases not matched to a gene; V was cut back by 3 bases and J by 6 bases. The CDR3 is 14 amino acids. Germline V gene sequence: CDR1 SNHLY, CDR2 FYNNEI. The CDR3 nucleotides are TGTGCCAGCAGTGAGGGGGGAGGGTTCAATGAGCAGTTCTTC. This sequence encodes CASSEGGGFNEQFF.